These T cell receptor beta chains were read from a single sample in a study of blood T cell repertoires in COVID-19. Repertoires were generated with immunoSEQ multiplex PCR, while TCRdb's copy carries only in-frame clones and drops some. Altogether roughly 84,000 clones are present, roughly 80% being singletons, with the ten largest covering approximately 4%. The source material was peripheral blood. The receptors stem from a woman between 50 and 59 years old with acute or convalescent COVID-19. CDR3s include the opening cysteine and the closing phenylalanine or tryptophan.

TRBV4-2	TRBJ2-3	CASSPLAGGTSSTDTQYF
TRBV5-6	TRBJ1-2	CASSPGQGNYGYTF
TRBV7-9	TRBJ1-1	CAGYSDKNTEAFF
TRBV27	TRBJ2-7	CASSSAGAGTYEQYF
TRBV28	TRBJ2-3	CASRDRGRDTQYF
TRBV13	TRBJ2-6	CASSAQTGAGANVLTF
TRBV2	TRBJ1-1	CASSGGRTEAFF
TRBV7-9	TRBJ1-1	CASSLALGGTNTEAFF
TRBV27	TRBJ2-1	CASSLVQGAGNEQFF
TRBV13	TRBJ1-1	CASSLTGTDFLF
TRBV7-2	TRBJ2-2	CASSHPQSGGSTGELFF
TRBV6-1	TRBJ1-1	CASSELRTGNTEAFF
TRBV3-1/TRBV3-2	TRBJ2-7	CASSHSATTVPYEQYF
TRBV3-1/TRBV3-2	TRBJ1-6	CASSQEVRGSPLHF
TRBV5-6	TRBJ1-6	CASSLRGRYNSPLHF
TRBV19	TRBJ1-1	CASSRGQVNTEAFF
TRBV27	TRBJ1-6	CASSPQGVHNSPLHF
TRBV19	TRBJ1-2	CASSNGRQDSNYGYTF
TRBV27	TRBJ1-5	CASSSDFAGNQPQHF
TRBV13	TRBJ1-1	CASSSGGGDTEAFF
TRBV9	TRBJ2-2	CASSEGLAGAYTGELFF
TRBV7-9	TRBJ1-1	CASRSGTFEAFF
TRBV6-1	TRBJ2-2	CASSVTQGYTGELFF
TRBV7-2	TRBJ2-5	CASSTTTSRGETQYF
TRBV5-4	TRBJ1-6	CASSTSGTGFSYNSPLHF
TRBV21-1	TRBJ2-2	CASSRTGRPPQSNTGELFF
TRBV6-5	TRBJ1-2	CASNRGTDGYTF
TRBV6-1	TRBJ1-1	CASSEVLAGGKAFF
TRBV25-1	TRBJ1-1	CASGGAGTEAFF
TRBV13	TRBJ2-5	CASSYRAVQETQYF
TRBV6-4	TRBJ1-2	CASSPEAGGVYGYTF
TRBV18	TRBJ2-2	CASSPPRQGAWTGELFF
TRBV18	TRBJ1-1	CASSPTTKGVIAFF
TRBV28	TRBJ2-1	CASSFLTGGDNEQFF
TRBV25-1	TRBJ2-4	CASGTAGTKNIQYF
TRBV7-9	TRBJ2-1	CASSPSHEQFF
TRBV27	TRBJ2-5	CASAWKGSETQYF
TRBV5-1	TRBJ1-1	CASSPTGEQSTEAFF
TRBV11-2	TRBJ1-2	CASSSSQGVKHGYTF
TRBV5-4	TRBJ2-7	CASSLAGDEQYF
TRBV5-6	TRBJ2-7	CASSFQTGLDLYEQYF
TRBV13	TRBJ2-3	CASHSRTDTQYF
TRBV27	TRBJ1-5	CASSIQGNNQPQHF
TRBV7-9	TRBJ1-3	CASSEDRRNGNTIYF
TRBV5-6	TRBJ2-2	CASSLRGAYAGELFF
TRBV5-4	TRBJ2-1	CASSLGSYNEQFF
TRBV4-1	TRBJ2-1	CASSQDGTSGAHNEQFF
TRBV15	TRBJ1-5	CATSRSVGVSNQPQHF
TRBV24-1	TRBJ1-6	CATSDSPGRSSYNSPLHF
TRBV30	TRBJ1-3	CAWKGGSGNTIYF
TRBV7-9	TRBJ1-2	CASSPHEGYTF
TRBV7-6	TRBJ1-4	CASSDHRGRSVDEKLFF
TRBV15	TRBJ2-1	CATSRGSSASRVNEQFF
TRBV4-3	TRBJ1-1	CASSQVRQGTEAFF
TRBV4-2	TRBJ1-1	CASSQDQGMNTEAFF